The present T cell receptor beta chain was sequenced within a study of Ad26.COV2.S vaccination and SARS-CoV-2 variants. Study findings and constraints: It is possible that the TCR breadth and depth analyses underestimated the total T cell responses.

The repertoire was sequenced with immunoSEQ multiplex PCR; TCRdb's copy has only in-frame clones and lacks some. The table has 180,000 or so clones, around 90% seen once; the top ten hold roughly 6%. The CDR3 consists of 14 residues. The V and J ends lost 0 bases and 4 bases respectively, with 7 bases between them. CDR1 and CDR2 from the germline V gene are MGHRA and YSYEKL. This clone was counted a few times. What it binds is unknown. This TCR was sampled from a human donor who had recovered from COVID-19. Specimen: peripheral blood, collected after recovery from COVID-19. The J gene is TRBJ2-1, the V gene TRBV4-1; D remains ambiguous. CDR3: CASSQEMGYNEQFF. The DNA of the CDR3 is TGCGCCAGCAGCCAAGAAATGGGTTACAATGAGCAGTTCTTC.